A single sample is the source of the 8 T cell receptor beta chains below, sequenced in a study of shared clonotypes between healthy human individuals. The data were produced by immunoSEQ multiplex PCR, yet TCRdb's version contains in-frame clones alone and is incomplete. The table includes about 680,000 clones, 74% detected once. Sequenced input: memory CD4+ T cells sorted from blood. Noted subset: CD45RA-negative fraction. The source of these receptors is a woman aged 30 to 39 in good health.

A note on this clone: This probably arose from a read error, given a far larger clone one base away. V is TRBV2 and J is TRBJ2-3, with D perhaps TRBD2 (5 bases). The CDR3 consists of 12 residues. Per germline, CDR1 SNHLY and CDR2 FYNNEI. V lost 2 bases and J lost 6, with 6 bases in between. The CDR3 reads CASSESGDTQYF. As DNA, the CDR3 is TGTGCCAGCAGTGAATCGGGGGATACGCAGTATTTT.

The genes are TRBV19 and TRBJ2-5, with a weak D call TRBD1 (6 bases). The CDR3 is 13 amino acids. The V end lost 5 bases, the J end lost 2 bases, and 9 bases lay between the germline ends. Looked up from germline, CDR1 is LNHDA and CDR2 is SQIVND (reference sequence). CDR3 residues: CASSWGTQETQYF. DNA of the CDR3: TGTGCCAGTAGTTGGGGGACACAAGAGACCCAGTACTTC.

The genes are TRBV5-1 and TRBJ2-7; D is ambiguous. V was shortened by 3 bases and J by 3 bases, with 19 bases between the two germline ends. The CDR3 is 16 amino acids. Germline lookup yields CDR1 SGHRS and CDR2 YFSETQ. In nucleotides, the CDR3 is TGCGCCAGCAGCTCGTCAGGTTCTCGGCGAAGCTACGAGCAGTACTTC. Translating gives CASSSSGSRRSYEQYF.

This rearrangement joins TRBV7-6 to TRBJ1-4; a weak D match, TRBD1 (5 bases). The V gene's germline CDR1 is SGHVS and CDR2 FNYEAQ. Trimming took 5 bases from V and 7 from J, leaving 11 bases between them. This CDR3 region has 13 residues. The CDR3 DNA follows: TGTGCCAGCAGCCCGGGACTCGGTGAAAAACTGTTTTTT. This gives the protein CASSPGLGEKLFF.

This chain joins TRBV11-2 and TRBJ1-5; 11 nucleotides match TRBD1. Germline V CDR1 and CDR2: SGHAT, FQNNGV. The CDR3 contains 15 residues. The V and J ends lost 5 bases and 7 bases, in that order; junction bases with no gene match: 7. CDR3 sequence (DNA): TGTGCCAGCAGCGATGGACAGGGGGCAAAGCAGCCCCAGCATTTT. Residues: CASSDGQGAKQPQHF.

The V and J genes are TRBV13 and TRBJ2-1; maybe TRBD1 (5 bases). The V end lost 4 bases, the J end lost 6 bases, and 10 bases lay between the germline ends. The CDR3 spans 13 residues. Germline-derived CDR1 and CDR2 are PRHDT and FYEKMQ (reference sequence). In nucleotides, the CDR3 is TGTGCCAGCAGCTCGATGGGGCTCAATGAGCAGTTCTTC. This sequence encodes CASSSMGLNEQFF.

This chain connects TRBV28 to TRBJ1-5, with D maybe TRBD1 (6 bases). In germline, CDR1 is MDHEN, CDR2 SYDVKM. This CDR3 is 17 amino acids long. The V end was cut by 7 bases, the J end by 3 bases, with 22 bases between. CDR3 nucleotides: TGTGCCAGCACAAGGATGCGGGCCTCGGGGGCCAATCAGCCCCAGCATTTT. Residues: CASTRMRASGANQPQHF.

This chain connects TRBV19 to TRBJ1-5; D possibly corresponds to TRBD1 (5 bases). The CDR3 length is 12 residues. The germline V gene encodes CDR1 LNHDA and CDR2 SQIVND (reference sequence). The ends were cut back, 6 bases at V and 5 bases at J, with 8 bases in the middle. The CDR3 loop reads CASSQGDQPQHF. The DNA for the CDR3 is TGTGCCAGTAGCCAGGGTGATCAGCCCCAGCATTTT.